A single sample gave rise to the 20 T cell receptor beta chains below, sequenced in a study of T cells in Graves' hyperthyroidism and ophthalmopathy. The investigators amplified TCR beta CDR3 regions from RNA transcripts. TCR CDR3 underwent first-round RT-PCR with the HTBI primer set. TCRdb reanalysed the multiplex PCR reads using MiXCR and keeps one entry per CDR3 protein. The repertoire holds over 700,000 distinct CDR3 sequences, 35% to 45% seen once, with more than 7% in the top ten. The source material was blood. The receptors originated from a man aged 18 to 29 with Graves' hyperthyroidism.

V gene TRBV10-1 combines with J gene TRBJ2-3, with 7 bases identical to TRBD2. The CDR3 is 14 residues long. The germline V gene encodes CDR1 WNHNN and CDR2 SYGVQD (reference sequence). The V segment lost 4 bases and the J segment 5 bases; nucleotides outside the gene matches: 6. The CDR3 loop reads CASSGERDQDTQYF. The CDR3, as DNA: TGCGCCAGCAGTGGAGAGCGGGATCAAGATACGCAGTATTTT.

The chain recombines TRBV25-1 with TRBJ2-7; no reliable D call. This CDR3 comprises 16 residues. CDR1 MGHDK and CDR2 SYGVNS come from the germline V gene. V dropped 4 bases and J dropped 2 bases, with 18 bases sitting between them. The CDR3, as DNA: TGTGCCAGCAGTGGGTCGGGCGACCCGAAGCCCTACGAGCAGTACTTC. As protein: CASSGSGDPKPYEQYF.

The genes are TRBV12-5 and TRBJ2-5; D is unclear. CDR1 and CDR2 (germline): LGHNT, FRNRAP. V lost 5 bases, J lost 5 bases, and 6 bases lay in between. The CDR3 length is 11 residues. The CDR3 DNA sequence: TGTGCTAGTGGTCATGGGGAGACCCAGTACTTC. Protein product: CASGHGETQYF. Full variable domain (missing parts from reference TRBV12-5 and TRBJ2-5): DARVTQTPRHKVTEMGQEVTMRCQPILGHNTVFWYRQTMMQGLELLAYFRNRAPLDDSGMPKDRFSAEMPDATLATLKIQPSEPRDSAVYFCASGHGETQYFGPGTRLLVL.

V gene TRBV12-5 combines with J gene TRBJ1-5; TRBD1 might be the D (5 bases). Trimming left V 0 bases short and J 3 bases short, with 15 bases between. The V gene's germline CDR1 is LGHNT and CDR2 FRNRAP. CDR3 size: 17 residues. This chain's CDR3 is CASGLVLGGVHNQPQHF. The CDR3 DNA reads as TGTGCTAGTGGTTTGGTACTGGGGGGAGTGCACAATCAGCCCCAGCATTTT. The entire variable domain, with the rest obtained from reference TRBV12-5 and TRBJ1-5, is as follows: DARVTQTPRHKVTEMGQEVTMRCQPILGHNTVFWYRQTMMQGLELLAYFRNRAPLDDSGMPKDRFSAEMPDATLATLKIQPSEPRDSAVYFCASGLVLGGVHNQPQHFGDGTRLSIL.

This rearrangement joins TRBV6-5 to TRBJ1-2; D gene unclear. The CDR3 loop spans 14 amino acids. Germline CDR1 reads MNHEY; CDR2 reads SVGAGI. The V and J ends lost 2 bases and 7 bases respectively, with 14 bases between them. The CDR3 region is CASSYRTARGGYTF. The CDR3 nucleotides are TGTGCCAGCAGTTACCGAACGGCACGAGGTGGCTACACCTTC.

This clonotype was counted at least ten times. The chain employs TRBV10-3 and TRBJ2-5; 7 positions match TRBD2. With 8 bases clipped from V and 3 bases from J, the junction kept 3 bases outside the gene matches. The CDR3 runs to 12 residues. Germline loops: CDR1 ENHRY, CDR2 SYGVKD. CDR3 sequence (DNA): TGTGCCATCGGGGAGGGTAAAGAGACCCAGTACTTC. Its translation is CAIGEGKETQYF.

The chain employs TRBV29-1 and TRBJ2-2; 8 nucleotides match TRBD1. Per germline, CDR1 SQVTM and CDR2 ANQGSEA. V lost 1 base and J lost 7; bases outside the gene matches: 5. This CDR3 contains 14 residues. The CDR3, as DNA: TGCAGCGTTGAAGGGACAGGGAGCCACGGGGAGCTGTTTTTT. Translating it yields CSVEGTGSHGELFF.

On this clonotype itself: One end of the junction fails to match germline, which may point to a read error. The gene calls are TRBV29-1 and TRBJ1-1; D not resolved. The CDR3 is 11 residues long. CDR1 and CDR2 (germline): SQVTM, ANQGSEA. The CDR3 loop is CSVGANIEAFF. For the CDR3, the DNA is TGCAGCGTTGGAGCGAACATTGAAGCTTTCTTT.

This chain uses TRBV25-1 with TRBJ2-3, with a weak D call TRBD2 (6 bases). The CDR3 length is 13 residues. The germline V and J ends were trimmed by 10 bases and 0 bases, with 11 bases remaining between them. The V gene's germline CDR1 is MGHDK and CDR2 SYGVNS. The CDR3 sequence is CATAGTSTDTQYF. DNA of the CDR3: TGTGCCACGGCGGGGACTAGCACAGATACGCAGTATTTT.

The genes are TRBV3-1 and TRBJ1-1, with 7 bases lining up with TRBD1. Germline V gene lookup returns CDR1 LGHDT and CDR2 YNNKEL (reference sequence). The CDR3 extends over 15 amino acids. After removal of 4 bases from V and 1 base from J, the junction contained 6 bases not matched to a gene. CDR3 sequence reads: CASSPGGEENTEAFF. CDR3 sequence (DNA): TGTGCCAGCAGCCCAGGGGGGGAAGAGAACACTGAAGCTTTCTTT. The whole variable domain, filled in from reference TRBV3-1 and TRBJ1-1, reads DTAVSQTPKYLVTQMGNDKSIKCEQNLGHDTMYWYKQDSKKFLKIMFSYNNKELIINETVPNRFSPKSPDKAHLNLHINSLELGDSAVYFCASSPGGEENTEAFFGQGTRLTVV.

The chain carries TRBV2 and TRBJ1-1; tentatively, D is TRBD1 (5 bases). Germline V gene data show CDR1 as SNHLY and CDR2 as FYNNEI. The germline V and J ends were trimmed by 3 bases and 2 bases, with 13 bases remaining between them. This CDR3 has 15 residues. CDR3 DNA sequence: TGTGCCAGCAGTGATGGAGGGGCTGGAAACACTGAAGCTTTCTTT. Protein: CASSDGGAGNTEAFF.

The chain uses TRBV7-2 and TRBJ1-4, with D hard to call. CDR3 length: 16 residues. Germline CDR1 reads SGHTA; CDR2 reads FQGNSA. Trimming left V 5 bases short and J 10 bases short, with 23 bases between. This CDR3 is CASSQDLPDPNPKLFF. Here the CDR3 DNA reads TGTGCCAGCAGCCAGGATCTCCCGGACCCCAACCCAAAACTGTTTTTT.

This clonotype was detected once. This chain links TRBV7-2 with TRBJ1-5, with D perhaps TRBD1 (6 bases). V lost 5 bases and J 3 bases, leaving 14 bases between the germline ends. This CDR3 region has 15 residues. CDR1 is SGHTA and CDR2 is FQGNSA in the germline V gene. The CDR3 DNA follows: TGTGCCAGCAGCAAACTGGGACATATCAATCAGCCCCAGCATTTT. Encoded protein: CASSKLGHINQPQHF. The full variable domain, completed using reference TRBV7-2 and TRBJ1-5, is GAGVSQSPSNKVTEKGKDVELRCDPISGHTALYWYRQSLGQGLEFLIYFQGNSAPDKSGLPSDRFSAERTGGSVSTLTIQRTQQEDSAVYLCASSKLGHINQPQHFGDGTRLSIL.

V and J are TRBV4-3 and TRBJ1-1; D may be TRBD1 (5 bases). Per germline, CDR1 LGHNA and CDR2 YSLEER. V dropped 3 bases and J dropped 3 bases, with 14 bases sitting between them. This CDR3 spans 15 amino acids. CDR3 protein: CASSQGLNGDTEAFF. The CDR3 DNA reads as TGCGCCAGCAGCCAGGGGCTGAACGGGGACACTGAAGCTTTCTTT.

This clonotype was seen a few times. The rearrangement uses TRBV7-9 and TRBJ2-7, with 8 bases that match TRBD1. Germline CDR1 reads SEHNR; CDR2 reads FQNEAQ (reference sequence). V shed 5 bases, J shed 0 bases, and the junction held 9 bases outside the gene matches. The length of the CDR3 is 16 residues. The CDR3 DNA reads as TGTGCCAGCAGCCGGACAGGGCCCCGGATCTCCTACGAGCAGTACTTC. This codes for CASSRTGPRISYEQYF. The entire variable domain, with the rest obtained from reference TRBV7-9 and TRBJ2-7, is as follows: DTGVSQNPRHKITKRGQNVTFRCDPISEHNRLYWYRQTLGQGPEFLTYFQNEAQLEKSRLLSDRFSAERPKGSFSTLEIQRTEQGDSAMYLCASSRTGPRISYEQYFGPGTRLTVT.

CDR3 protein: CASSAVETGGTEAFF. The CDR3, as DNA: TGTGCCAGCAGTGCGGTCGAGACAGGGGGCACTGAAGCTTTCTTT. J is TRBJ1-1 and V is TRBV6-5; 9 bases agree with TRBD1. J was trimmed by 4 bases and V by 5 bases; bases with no gene match: 8. CDR3 length: 15 residues. CDR1 is MNHEY, CDR2 SVGAGI, per germline.

This clonotype was seen ten or more times. The chain employs TRBV2 and TRBJ2-5; TRBD1 might be the D (6 bases). CDR3 length equals 14 residues. V was trimmed by 4 bases and J by 5 bases, leaving 14 bases between them. Germline CDR1 SNHLY, CDR2 FYNNEI. The CDR3 reads CASSVHRDGETQYF. In DNA form, the CDR3 reads TGTGCCAGCAGTGTCCACAGGGATGGGGAGACCCAGTACTTC.

The sample holds a few counts of this clonotype. The chain carries TRBV6-5 and TRBJ2-7, with D maybe TRBD1 (6 bases). V lost 5 bases and J lost 11, with 19 bases in between. The CDR3 totals 13 residues. Germline CDR1 and CDR2: MNHEY and SVGAGI. CDR3 residues: CASSELTYRVEYF. The CDR3 nucleotides read TGTGCCAGCAGTGAACTAACCTACAGGGTCGAGTACTTC.

This clonotype was counted at least ten times. In DNA form, the CDR3 reads TGTGCCAGCAGTGGACAGGGATCGGACACCGGGGAGCTGTTTTTT. It specifies CASSGQGSDTGELFF. The chain combines TRBV2 with TRBJ2-2, with TRBD1 identical over 7 bases. J lost 3 bases, V lost 4 bases, and 5 bases had no gene match. The length of the CDR3 is 15 residues. Looked up from germline, CDR1 is SNHLY and CDR2 is FYNNEI.

In this sample, this clonotype turned up many times. The chain combines TRBV7-6 with TRBJ1-2; no clear D gene. The CDR3 is 13 residues long. The germline gives CDR1 SGHVS, CDR2 FNYEAQ. The ends were cut back, 5 bases at V and 4 bases at J, with 11 bases in the middle. In nucleotides, the CDR3 is TGTGCCAGCAGCCCGGACGTTGGCTATGGCTACACCTTC. This encodes CASSPDVGYGYTF.